The entry below describes one TCR beta chain. Its antigen is as yet unknown. This entry belongs to a study of T cell repertoires in cytomegalovirus infection. Study information: As its CMV epitopes, the study selected recently identified HLA-C-restricted and well-studied HLA-B-restricted targets. Based on public TCR beta signatures, there were indications of CMV infection and of a matching HLA type.

Study observations and caveats: HLA-C-restricted CMV-specific TCR beta clonotypes were dominant in the ex vivo response. The cumulative frequency of public TCR beta families distinguished individuals who carried CMV together with the relevant HLA.

Each CDR3 protein is one row after TCRdb ran MiXCR on the reads. The data show about 740,000 distinct CDR3 sequences, around 32% seen once. The germline V and J ends were trimmed by 3 bases and 3 bases, with 12 bases remaining between them. In germline, CDR1 is DFQATT, CDR2 SNEGSKA (reference sequence). There are 13 residues in the CDR3. The genes are TRBV20-1 and TRBJ2-7; a weak D match, TRBD2 (6 bases). This TCR came from a human donor in good health (CMV status not recorded). Some clones in this sample may be carry-over from other donors' samples. Sequences were derived from cultured PBMCs, sampled from culture after CMV antigen stimulation. CDR3 DNA sequence: TGCAGTGCTAGTTTGGCGGGGCGCTACGAGCAGTACTTC. Translation gives CSASLAGRYEQYF.